The 5 T cell receptor beta chains given below trace back to one sample, sequenced in a study of cytomegalovirus exposure and HLA in healthy donors. PCR amplification relied on 60 Vbeta primers (plus 13 Jbeta primers). Here immunoSEQ multiplex PCR was the method, and the copy in TCRdb shows in-frame clones only, minus some. The repertoire shows 90,000 to 150,000 clones; the top ten hold 3.6%. Sequences were obtained from PBMCs. These receptors were obtained from a man aged 18 to 30 in good health and CMV-seronegative.

This chain uses TRBV27 with TRBJ2-1; D is unresolved. The germline V gene has CDR1 MNHEY and CDR2 SMNVEV (reference sequence). Trimming stripped 9 bases from V and 10 bases from J, with 10 bases between. CDR3 length: 10 residues. The CDR3, as DNA: TGTGCCAGTCGAGGTGCAGAGCAGTTCTTC. Its translation is CASRGAEQFF.

J is TRBJ2-7 and V is TRBV27; D perhaps matches TRBD2 (6 bases). V lost 8 bases and J 1 base, leaving 12 bases between the germline ends. Germline V gene sequence: CDR1 MNHEY, CDR2 SMNVEV (reference sequence). The CDR3 sequence is 13 residues long. CDR3 coding DNA: TGTGCCAGCGGGGGACTTCTTTCCTACGAGCAGTACTTC. This sequence encodes CASGGLLSYEQYF.

The chain is built from TRBV5-1 and TRBJ1-6; weak D call: TRBD1 (5 bases). The CDR3 consists of 15 residues. The V and J ends lost 0 bases and 6 bases respectively, with 10 bases between them. CDR1 is SGHRS, CDR2 YFSETQ, per germline. The CDR3 loop is CASSLAGGGNSPLHF. The CDR3 DNA sequence: TGCGCCAGCAGCTTGGCGGGGGGGGGTAATTCACCCCTCCACTTT.

The chain links TRBV5-4 to TRBJ2-7; 7 bases fit TRBD2. The CDR3 consists of 13 residues. CDR1 SGHNT and CDR2 YYREEE come from the germline V gene (reference sequence). The J segment lost 3 bases and the V segment lost 1 base, leaving 1 base of the junction unmatched. In nucleotides, the CDR3 is TGTGCCAGCAGCTTGACGGGGGGCTACGAGCAGTACTTC. As protein: CASSLTGGYEQYF.

V and J are TRBV4-1 and TRBJ2-1, with TRBD2 identical over 7 bases. This CDR3 has 16 amino acids. Looked up from germline, CDR1 is MGHRA and CDR2 is YSYEKL. Trimming took 0 bases from V and 3 from J; bases not matched to a gene: 5. The CDR3 DNA reads TGCGCCAGCAGCCAAGATCCCCGCGGGAGCTACAATGAGCAGTTCTTC. Translation gives CASSQDPRGSYNEQFF.